The source of this TCR beta chain is a study of shared clonotypes between healthy human individuals. Deep-level running was used for the assay. Assay: immunoSEQ multiplex PCR; the TCRdb copy retains only in-frame clones and omits some. Of 900,000 to 1,200,000 clones in the sample, more than 75% were seen once. This clone was found a few times. The CDR3 is 13 residues long. Germline V CDR1 and CDR2: MNHEY, SMNVEV (reference sequence). The V segment lost 8 bases and the J segment 8 bases; nucleotides outside the gene matches: 7. The genes are TRBV27 and TRBJ1-2; TRBD1 matches 11 bases. Material: memory CD4+ T cells from PBMCs. The subset here: CD45RA-negative fraction. The receptor was isolated from a man younger than 35 in good health. Some clones in this sample may be carry-over from other donors' samples. The CDR3 DNA follows: TGTGCCAGCGGACTGGACAGGGGGCGAGGCTACACCTTC. Translated, it gives CASGLDRGRGYTF.